This T cell receptor (beta chain) was identified during a study of identical twins. TCRdb reprocessed the 5' RACE reads via MiXCR and lists one record per CDR3 protein. This table holds under 800,000 distinct CDR3 sequences, over 20% found once. This clonotype was seen at least ten times. These sequences were also reported in another study, on T cells expressing NK-cell markers.

The sequence derives from a woman aged 18-35 years in good health. The material sequenced was PBMCs.

CDR3 in DNA: TGTGCCAGCCAGACAGGGCGGATCTCTGAAGCTTTCTTT. Translated, it gives CASQTGRISEAFF. The chain recombines TRBV6-1 with TRBJ1-1, with 7 bases fitting TRBD1. The length of the CDR3 is 13 residues. After removal of 8 bases from V and 6 bases from J, the junction contained 9 bases not matched to a gene. Germline CDR1 reads MNHNS; CDR2 reads SASEGT.